These T cell receptor beta chains were read from a single sample in a study of blood T cell repertoires in COVID-19. Produced via immunoSEQ multiplex PCR; TCRdb's table is partial and in-frame only. The table has approximately 99,000 clones, roughly 89% seen once. Source material: peripheral blood. These receptors were collected from a man between 65 and 79 years old with active or convalescent COVID-19. CDR3s include the opening cysteine and the closing phenylalanine or tryptophan. A D gene is named only where the DNA matches it firmly. Expanded clones are given a class, and other clones once, few, many or no size at all.

D gene	clone size	V gene	J gene	CDR3 protein	CDR3 DNA
NA	NA	TRBV9	TRBJ1-3	CASSVTLEGGLSGNTIYF	TGTGCCAGCAGCGTAACCCTGGAGGGGGGGCTGTCTGGAAACACCATATATTTT
TRBD2	NA	TRBV5-1	TRBJ2-3	CASSLVGLAGAFGTTDTQYF	TGCGCCAGCAGCTTGGTGGGACTAGCGGGGGCCTTTGGGACCACAGATACGCAGTATTTT
TRBD1	NA	TRBV7-6	TRBJ2-1	CASSLVGGVNEQFF	TGTGCCAGCAGCTTAGTAGGGGGCGTCAATGAGCAGTTCTTC
NA	NA	TRBV30	TRBJ2-6	CAWSNRRGSGANVLTF	TGTGCCTGGAGTAACAGAAGGGGCTCTGGGGCCAACGTCCTGACTTTC
TRBD1	NA	TRBV4-2	TRBJ1-3	CASSQLGTGIKSSGNTIYF	TGTGCCAGCAGCCAACTCGGGACAGGCATTAAGAGCTCTGGAAACACCATATATTTT
NA	NA	TRBV9	TRBJ1-2	CASSVERQGGYGYTF	TGTGCCAGCAGCGTAGAAAGGCAGGGTGGCTATGGCTACACCTTC
TRBD1	NA	TRBV4-2	TRBJ1-1	CASSQVNRGNTEAFF	TGTGCCAGCAGCCAAGTAAACAGGGGAAACACTGAAGCTTTCTTT
NA	NA	TRBV7-8	TRBJ1-5	CASSLAQVGQPQHF	TGTGCCAGCAGCTTAGCACAGGTCGGTCAGCCCCAGCATTTT
NA	NA	TRBV7-2	TRBJ2-7	CASSLVSEIPEQYF	TGTGCCAGCAGCTTAGTATCGGAGATACCCGAGCAGTACTTC
NA	few	TRBV2	TRBJ2-3	CASSFGVGRESDTQYF	TGTGCCAGCAGCTTTGGGGTAGGCAGGGAATCAGATACGCAGTATTTT
TRBD2	NA	TRBV30	TRBJ2-3	CAWSVLAGGTDTQYF	TGTGCCTGGAGTGTACTTGCGGGGGGCACAGATACGCAGTATTTT
TRBD2	NA	TRBV5-1	TRBJ2-5	CASSPAQLAGGETQYF	TGCGCCAGCAGCCCGGCCCAACTAGCGGGGGGAGAGACCCAGTACTTC
TRBD2	NA	TRBV5-6	TRBJ2-3	CASSREAGGTDTQYF	TGTGCCAGCAGCCGGGAAGCGGGGGGCACAGATACGCAGTATTTT
NA	NA	TRBV6-2/TRBV6-3	TRBJ1-1	CASSYSDRTNTEAFF	TGTGCCAGCAGTTACTCGGACAGAACGAACACTGAAGCTTTCTTT
TRBD1	NA	TRBV18	TRBJ2-2	CASSLLDRALAGELFF	TGTGCCAGCTCACTATTGGACAGGGCCCTCGCCGGGGAGCTGTTTTTT
NA	NA	TRBV7-9	TRBJ1-1	CASSLEQNTEAFF	TGTGCCAGCAGCTTAGAACAGAACACTGAAGCTTTCTTT
NA	NA	TRBV7-2	TRBJ2-3	CASLDRRSTDTQYF	TGTGCCAGCCTAGATCGGCGGAGCACAGATACGCAGTATTTT
NA	NA	TRBV4-1	TRBJ1-2	CASSQPGVYGYTF	TGCGCCAGCAGCCAACCAGGGGTTTATGGCTACACCTTC
TRBD1	once	TRBV30	TRBJ1-3	CAWSVRQGRNTIYF	TGTGCCTGGAGTGTAAGACAGGGTAGAAACACCATATATTTT
NA	NA	TRBV7-2	TRBJ2-1	CASSSDRISYNEQFF	TGTGCCAGCAGCTCAGACAGAATTTCCTACAATGAGCAGTTCTTC
TRBD1	NA	TRBV7-9	TRBJ1-4	CASSYSTGGFEKLFF	TGTGCCAGCAGCTATTCGACAGGGGGCTTTGAAAAACTGTTTTTT
NA	NA	TRBV5-4	TRBJ1-2	CASSSSRQAYGYTF	TGTGCCAGCAGCAGCTCCCGGCAGGCCTATGGCTACACCTTC
NA	NA	TRBV20-1	TRBJ1-6	CSASTGYNSPLHF	TGCAGTGCTAGTACAGGGTATAATTCACCCCTCCACTTT
NA	NA	TRBV25-1	TRBJ2-2	CASSGSWQGFTGELFF	TGTGCCAGCAGTGGATCCTGGCAGGGATTCACCGGGGAGCTGTTTTTT
NA	NA	TRBV29-1	TRBJ1-1	CSVMRLPTMNTEAFF	TGCAGCGTCATGAGGCTCCCGACGATGAACACTGAAGCTTTCTTT
NA	NA	TRBV7-3	TRBJ2-7	CASSLGLAPSYEQYF	TGTGCCAGCAGCTTAGGGCTAGCGCCATCCTACGAGCAGTACTTC
NA	NA	TRBV7-3	TRBJ1-3	CASSLTGSGSGNTIYF	TGTGCCAGCAGCTTAACAGGGAGCGGCTCTGGAAACACCATATATTTT
TRBD2	NA	TRBV29-1	TRBJ2-7	CSAGLGRNEQYF	TGCAGCGCGGGACTAGGGAGGAACGAGCAGTACTTC
TRBD1	NA	TRBV24-1	TRBJ2-3	CATSDSDRGRTDTQYF	TGTGCCACCAGTGATTCAGACAGGGGTCGCACAGATACGCAGTATTTT
NA	NA	TRBV28	TRBJ2-6	CASSRPGSGANVLTF	TGTGCCAGCAGTCGCCCAGGGTCAGGGGCCAACGTCCTGACTTTC
NA	NA	TRBV6-7	TRBJ2-3	CASSHDSDTQYF	TGTGCCAGCAGTCATGACAGCGATACGCAGTATTTT